This T cell receptor (beta chain) was recovered during a study of T cell changes during pregnancy in multiple sclerosis. Only in-frame clones appear in the TCRdb table, and some are missing; sequencing was by immunoSEQ multiplex PCR. The data contain tens of thousands of clones, approximately 94% of them seen just once; the ten biggest clones take up 2.5% to 4%. The sample in question was CD8+ T cells from peripheral blood mononuclear cells, obtained in the second trimester of pregnancy. The clonotype comes from a female donor with multiple sclerosis, enrolled in a pregnancy study.

The CDR3 nucleotides are TGTGCCAGCAGTGACAGGGTCCACTATGGCTACACCTTC. Its translation: CASSDRVHYGYTF. The genes are TRBV25-1 and TRBJ1-2, with D perhaps TRBD1 (5 bases). The length of the CDR3 is 13 residues. V was clipped by 3 bases and J by 3 bases, with 8 bases between them. Looked up from germline, CDR1 is MGHDK and CDR2 is SYGVNS.